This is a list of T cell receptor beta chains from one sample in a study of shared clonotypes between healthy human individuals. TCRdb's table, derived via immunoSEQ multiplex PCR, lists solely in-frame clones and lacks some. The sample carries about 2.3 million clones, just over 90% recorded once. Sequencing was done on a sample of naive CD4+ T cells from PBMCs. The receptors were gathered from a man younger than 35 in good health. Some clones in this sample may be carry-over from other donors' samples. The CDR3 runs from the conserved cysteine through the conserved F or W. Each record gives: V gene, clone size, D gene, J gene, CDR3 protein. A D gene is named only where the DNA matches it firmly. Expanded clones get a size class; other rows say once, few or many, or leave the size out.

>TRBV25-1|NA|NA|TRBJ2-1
CASSATSLYEQFF
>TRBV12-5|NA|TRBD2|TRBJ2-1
CASGPDLAVSYNEQFF
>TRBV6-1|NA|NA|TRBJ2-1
CASSVQVGVYNEQFF
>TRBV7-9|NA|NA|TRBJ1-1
CASSSLSVDTEAFF
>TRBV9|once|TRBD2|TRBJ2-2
CASSVTSGVNTGELFF
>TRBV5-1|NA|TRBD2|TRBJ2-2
CASRRLAGEEKDTGELFF
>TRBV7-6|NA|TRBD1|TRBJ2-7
CASSLRGGQGAFEQYF
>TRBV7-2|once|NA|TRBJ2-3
CASSSRAGGADTQYF
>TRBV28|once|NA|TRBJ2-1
CGHSSATFNEQFF
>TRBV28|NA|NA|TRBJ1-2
CASGIDRGAGGYTF
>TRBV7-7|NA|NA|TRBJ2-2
CASSPRLDPSNTGELFF
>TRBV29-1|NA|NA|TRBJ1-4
CSVFLQGTNEKLFF
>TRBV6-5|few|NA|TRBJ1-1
CASSNRALTEAFF
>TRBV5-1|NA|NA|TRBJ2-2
CASSPLVRQNTGELFF
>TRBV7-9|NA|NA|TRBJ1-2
CASSYNMVREGYTF
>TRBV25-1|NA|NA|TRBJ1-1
CASSDLAAGDTEAFF
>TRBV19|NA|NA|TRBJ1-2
CASSITRLWGYGYTF
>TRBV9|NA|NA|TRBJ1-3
CASSVQGTGNTIYF
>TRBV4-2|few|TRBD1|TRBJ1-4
CASSRRTGKGEKLFF
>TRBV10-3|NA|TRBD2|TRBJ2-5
CAISEGASGRSQETQYF
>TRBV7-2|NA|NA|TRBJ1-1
CASSPPTVLNTEAFF
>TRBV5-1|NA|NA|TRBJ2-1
CASSGNSGNEQFF
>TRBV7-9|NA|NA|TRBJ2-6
CASSFAEGTGANVLTF
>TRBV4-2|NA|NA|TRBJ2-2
CASSQDPGAWAGELFF
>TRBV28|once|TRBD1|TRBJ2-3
CASSLVGRGNTDTQYF